These T cell receptor beta chains were read from a single sample in a study of shared clonotypes between healthy human individuals. This table comes from immunoSEQ multiplex PCR, and its TCRdb copy is limited to in-frame clones, with some not included. This table holds over a million clones, around 74% found once. Sequenced material: memory CD4+ T cells sorted from blood. The origin of the receptors is a man aged 18 to 35 in good health. CDR3s include the opening cysteine and the closing phenylalanine or tryptophan. A D gene is named only where the DNA matches it firmly. Clone size, where shown, is once, few, many, or a class for clones that have expanded.

j_call | clone_size | d_call | v_call | cdr3_nt | cdr3_aa
TRBJ2-3 | - | - | TRBV21-1 | TGTGCCAGCAGCAAAGGACTAGGGACAGATACGCAGTATTTT | CASSKGLGTDTQYF
TRBJ2-5 | - | TRBD1 | TRBV6-1 | TGTGCCAGCAGTGAACAGACAGGGCGGGAGACCCAGTACTTC | CASSEQTGRETQYF
TRBJ2-5 | - | - | TRBV2 | TGTGCCAGCCTAAGGGGGTACCAAGAGACCCAGTACTTC | CASLRGYQETQYF
TRBJ1-1 | - | - | TRBV6-1 | TGTGCCAGCAGCCAACAGGGAGGCCAAGAAGCTTTCTTT | CASSQQGGQEAFF
TRBJ1-5 | - | - | TRBV9 | TGTGCCAGCAGCGTAGAATTTGTCAGGGGTAGCAATCAGCCCCAGCATTTT | CASSVEFVRGSNQPQHF
TRBJ2-1 | - | - | TRBV5-4 | TGTGCCAGCAGCCCTCCCCTTTTAACTAATGAGCAGTTCTTC | CASSPPLLTNEQFF
TRBJ2-1 | once | - | TRBV5-1 | TGCGCCAGCAGCCAAACAAGTAATGAGCAGTTCTTC | CASSQTSNEQFF
TRBJ1-1 | - | TRBD1 | TRBV5-1 | TGCGCCAGCAGCTGGACACCGGGACAGGGGGAGATTGCTTTCTTT | CASSWTPGQGEIAFF
TRBJ2-5 | - | - | TRBV7-9 | TGTGCCAGCAGCTCCGAATTGGGGACCCAGTACTTC | CASSSELGTQYF
TRBJ1-2 | - | - | TRBV5-4 | TGTGCCAGCAGCTTGGACGAGTTACGAGGCTACACCTTC | CASSLDELRGYTF
TRBJ2-5 | - | - | TRBV5-4 | TGTGCCGCAGCGCGGCAGGGGGGGGAGACCCAGTACTTC | CAAARQGGETQYF
TRBJ1-2 | - | TRBD1 | TRBV7-2 | TGTGCCAGCAGCTTATTACCAGGGGGCTTAGGCTACACCTTC | CASSLLPGGLGYTF
TRBJ2-2 | once | TRBD2 | TRBV7-6 | TGTGCCAGCAGCTTAGCCGGACTAGCGGGAGTTGGATCGCCCGGGGAGCTGTTTTTT | CASSLAGLAGVGSPGELFF
TRBJ2-1 | - | TRBD1 | TRBV10-3 | TGTGCCATCAGTGAACGGGACAGGTACAATGAGCAGTTCTTC | CAISERDRYNEQFF
TRBJ1-3 | once | - | TRBV4-3 | TGCGCCAGCAGCCAAGATCCAGGGTCTGGAAACACCATATATTTT | CASSQDPGSGNTIYF
TRBJ1-6 | - | - | TRBV6-1 | TGTGCCAGCCCGAGTAGGGGGGCGCCTAATTCACCCCTCCACTTT | CASPSRGAPNSPLHF
TRBJ2-5 | - | TRBD2 | TRBV7-9 | TGTGCCAGCAGCTTAGGGGGCGGAGCGGGGGTCCAAGAGACCCAGTACTTC | CASSLGGGAGVQETQYF
TRBJ1-5 | - | - | TRBV7-2 | TGTGCCAGCAGCTTAGGGGCAGGAGGAGGCAATCAGCCCCAGCATTTT | CASSLGAGGGNQPQHF
TRBJ1-5 | - | - | TRBV28 | TGTGCCAGCAGTTTGACCCATTTGAAGATTAGCAATCAGCCCCAGCATTTT | CASSLTHLKISNQPQHF
TRBJ2-7 | few | TRBD2 | TRBV9 | TGTGCCAGCAGCGTAGCGGGAGGGCCAGGTGAGCAGTACTTC | CASSVAGGPGEQYF
TRBJ1-5 | many | - | TRBV4-1 | TGCGCCAGCAGCCAAGATATGGGGGGGGCTGGTCAGCCCCAGCATTTT | CASSQDMGGAGQPQHF
TRBJ2-6 | - | TRBD1 | TRBV10-3 | TGTGCCACCGCAGACAGGGCTGGGGCCAACGTCCTGACTTTC | CATADRAGANVLTF
TRBJ2-7 | - | TRBD1 | TRBV5-5 | TGTGCCAGCAGCTCTGAACAGGGGGGCGAGCAGTACTTC | CASSSEQGGEQYF
TRBJ1-1 | few | - | TRBV19 | TGTGCCAGTAGTATACAGGGAGGGAACACTGAAGCTTTCTTT | CASSIQGGNTEAFF
TRBJ2-7 | - | TRBD1 | TRBV10-3 | TGTGCCATCTCCTCGGGACAGGGGACGTACGAGCAGTACTTC | CAISSGQGTYEQYF
TRBJ2-7 | - | - | TRBV25-1 | TGTGCCAGCAGCGATCCGGGGAGACCTGGCGAGCAGTACTTC | CASSDPGRPGEQYF
TRBJ1-2 | - | TRBD1 | TRBV19 | TGTGCCAGTAGGGCTCAGGGGGGAGCTAACTATGGCTACACCTTC | CASRAQGGANYGYTF
TRBJ2-7 | - | - | TRBV7-8 | TGTGCCAGCAGCCTAGCTCCGAGCTCCTACGAGCAGTACTTC | CASSLAPSSYEQYF
TRBJ2-2 | - | TRBD2 | TRBV9 | TGTGCCAGCAGCGCGCGGGGGGCCCTGTCCGGGGAGCTGTTTTTT | CASSARGALSGELFF
TRBJ2-2 | - | - | TRBV5-1 | TGCGCCAGCAGCCTCAGGGACACCGGGGAGCTGTTTTTT | CASSLRDTGELFF
TRBJ1-3 | - | - | TRBV9 | TGTGCCAGCAGCCCCTATGGGGGAAAGGGCTCTGGAAACACCATATATTTT | CASSPYGGKGSGNTIYF
TRBJ2-2 | - | - | TRBV7-9 | TGTGCCAGCAGCTTAGGGTCCGGGACCGGGGAGCTGTTTTTT | CASSLGSGTGELFF
TRBJ1-2 | - | - | TRBV18 | TGTGCCAGCTCACCACCGGGCAGGGGAGTAGACTATGGCTACACCTTC | CASSPPGRGVDYGYTF
TRBJ1-5 | few | - | TRBV6-5 | TGTGCCAGCACTGCGCCGGGTGGTCAGCCCCAGCATTTT | CASTAPGGQPQHF
TRBJ1-2 | - | - | TRBV10-3 | TGTGCCATCAGTGCGGAGTCTGTCTATGGCTACACCTTC | CAISAESVYGYTF
TRBJ2-6 | few | - | TRBV9 | TGTGCCAGCAGCGCCGAACAGGGAGCTGGGGCCAACGTCCTGACTTTC | CASSAEQGAGANVLTF
TRBJ1-5 | - | - | TRBV6-1 | TGTGCCAGCATCCGGGACACCTCCTATCAGCCCCAGCATTTT | CASIRDTSYQPQHF
TRBJ1-2 | - | - | TRBV6-6 | TGTGCCAGCGAATATGGCTACACCTTC | CASEYGYTF
TRBJ1-6 | - | - | TRBV6-1 | TGTGCCAGCAGTGAAGGGGACCGGACCGGGAATTCACCCCTCCACTTT | CASSEGDRTGNSPLHF
TRBJ2-5 | - | - | TRBV5-4 | TGTGCCAGCAGCTTGACAGGGTTTGCGGGACCTAAAGAGACCCAGTACTTC | CASSLTGFAGPKETQYF
TRBJ2-1 | - | - | TRBV28 | TGTGCCAGCACCGGGGGCTCCAAATACAATGAGCAGTTCTTC | CASTGGSKYNEQFF
TRBJ1-6 | - | TRBD1 | TRBV19 | TGTGCCAGTAGTATGGGGACAGGGGCCAATTCACCCCTCCACTTT | CASSMGTGANSPLHF
TRBJ2-6 | - | - | TRBV5-1 | TGCGCCAGCAGCACAAGACCGAGCTCTGGGGCCAACGTCCTGACTTTC | CASSTRPSSGANVLTF
TRBJ1-5 | - | - | TRBV7-6 | TGTGCCAGCAGCTCTAGGAGTGGTCAGCCCCAGCATTTT | CASSSRSGQPQHF
TRBJ2-1 | once | - | TRBV5-1 | TGCGCCAGCAGCTTTTCGGGGAGCTCCTACAATGAGCAGTTCTTC | CASSFSGSSYNEQFF
TRBJ2-1 | - | TRBD1 | TRBV28 | TGTGCCAGCAGTCCCCGCGGGACAGGGACAAATGAGCAGTTCTTC | CASSPRGTGTNEQFF
TRBJ1-1 | - | - | TRBV2 | TGTGCCAGCAGAAACTCCAGGACGGCTGACACTGAAGCTTTCTTT | CASRNSRTADTEAFF
TRBJ2-7 | - | - | TRBV15 | TGTGCCACCAGCAGAAACCCGGGGTCAACCTACGAGCAGTACTTC | CATSRNPGSTYEQYF
TRBJ2-7 | once | TRBD1 | TRBV27 | TGTGCCAGCAAGCCCGACAGGGTAGTAATGGGATACGAGCAGTACTTC | CASKPDRVVMGYEQYF
TRBJ1-6 | once | TRBD1 | TRBV7-9 | TGTGCCAGCAGCTCGGGACAGGGAGGTAATTCACCCCTCCACTTT | CASSSGQGGNSPLHF
TRBJ1-1 | - | - | TRBV30 | TGTGCCTGGAGTGTTACCGGGGGGGCTTTCTTT | CAWSVTGGAFF
TRBJ1-5 | - | - | TRBV5-5 | TGTGCCAGCAGGTGGGACATAAATCAGCCCCAGCATTTT | CASRWDINQPQHF
TRBJ2-2 | - | TRBD1 | TRBV11-3 | TGTGCCAGCAGCCGTCCAGGGACAGGGGCCTCCACCGGGGAGCTGTTTTTT | CASSRPGTGASTGELFF
TRBJ2-3 | - | TRBD1 | TRBV5-1 | TGCGCCAGCAGCTTGGTGGGACAGGGGGCAGATACGCAGTATTTT | CASSLVGQGADTQYF
TRBJ2-2 | - | - | TRBV27 | TGTGCCAGCAGTTTACGCAGGGGCACCGGGGAGCTGTTTTTT | CASSLRRGTGELFF
TRBJ2-2 | - | - | TRBV30 | TGTGCCTGGAGTAGGAGCTCTGCCGGGGAGCTGTTTTTT | CAWSRSSAGELFF
TRBJ2-5 | - | TRBD1 | TRBV5-5 | TGTGCCAGCAGCCCAAACCCGGGACAGGGAATGACCCAGTACTTC | CASSPNPGQGMTQYF
TRBJ1-1 | - | - | TRBV11-2 | TGTGCCAGCAGCTACGATAGGAACACTGAAGCTTTCTTT | CASSYDRNTEAFF
TRBJ2-2 | - | TRBD2 | TRBV4-2 | TGTGCCAGCAGCCAGCCTCTAGCGGGGGTCAACACCGGGGAGCTGTTTTTT | CASSQPLAGVNTGELFF
TRBJ1-1 | - | - | TRBV18 | TGTGCCAGCTCACCACAGGGCCTCTTGAACACTGAAGCTTTCTTT | CASSPQGLLNTEAFF